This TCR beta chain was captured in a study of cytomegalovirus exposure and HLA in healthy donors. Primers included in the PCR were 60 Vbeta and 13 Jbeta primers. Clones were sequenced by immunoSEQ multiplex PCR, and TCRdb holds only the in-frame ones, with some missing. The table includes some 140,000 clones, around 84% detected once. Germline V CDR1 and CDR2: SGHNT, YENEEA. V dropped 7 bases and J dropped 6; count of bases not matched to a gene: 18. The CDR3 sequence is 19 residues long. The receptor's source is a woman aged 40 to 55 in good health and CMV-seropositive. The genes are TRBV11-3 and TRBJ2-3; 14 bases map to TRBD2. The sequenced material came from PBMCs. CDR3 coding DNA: TGTGCCAGCACCAAAAGGGGTCGGGGACTAGCGGGAGTAAGGGATACGCAGTATTTT. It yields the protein CASTKRGRGLAGVRDTQYF.